A selection of T cell receptor beta chains follows, all from one sample in a study of blood T cell repertoires in COVID-19. The repertoire was sequenced with immunoSEQ multiplex PCR; TCRdb's copy has only in-frame clones and lacks some. Here the sample spans roughly 240,000 clones, approximately 82% being singletons. Sequenced: peripheral blood. These receptors were collected from a woman over 75 with acute or convalescent COVID-19. Each CDR3 is given with its conserved first and last residue. D genes are given only for firm matches. The size entry is marked missing in some rows and otherwise reads once, few, many or a size class.

J gene	clone size	V gene	D gene	CDR3 protein	CDR3 DNA
TRBJ2-7	NA	TRBV6-2/TRBV6-3	NA	CASSYPSRGGGSYEQYF	TGTGCCAGCAGTTACCCCTCCCGGGGAGGTGGGTCCTACGAGCAGTACTTC
TRBJ2-1	NA	TRBV6-5	NA	CASRDSGNNEQFF	TGTGCCAGCAGGGACTCGGGAAACAATGAGCAGTTCTTC
TRBJ2-3	NA	TRBV7-2	NA	CASSFHRDSTDTQYF	TGTGCCAGCAGCTTCCACAGGGATAGCACAGATACGCAGTATTTT
TRBJ1-4	NA	TRBV30	TRBD1	CAWGQGRGEKLFF	TGTGCCTGGGGACAGGGGAGAGGGGAAAAACTGTTTTTT
TRBJ2-1	NA	TRBV5-1	TRBD2	CASSLGTSANNEQFF	TGCGCCAGCAGCTTGGGGACTAGCGCCAACAATGAGCAGTTCTTC
TRBJ2-7	NA	TRBV3-1/TRBV3-2	TRBD2	CASSQARGGLAYEQYF	TGTGCCAGCAGCCAAGCCCGGGGGGGACTAGCCTACGAGCAGTACTTC
TRBJ2-5	NA	TRBV14	TRBD2	CASSHRGRAGETQYF	TGTGCCAGCAGCCATCGCGGGAGGGCGGGGGAGACCCAGTACTTC
TRBJ1-1	NA	TRBV10-3	TRBD1	CAISARQGANTEAFF	TGTGCCATCAGTGCGCGACAGGGAGCGAACACTGAAGCTTTCTTT
TRBJ2-7	NA	TRBV6-4	NA	CASSDPDCPSCGEQYF	TGTGCCAGCAGTGACCCGGACTGCCCCTCGTGCGGCGAGCAGTACTTC
TRBJ2-4	NA	TRBV19	NA	CASSTIAKNIQYF	TGTGCCAGTAGTACCATAGCCAAAAACATTCAGTACTTC
TRBJ2-5	NA	TRBV9	NA	CASSPRGGAETQYF	TGTGCCAGCAGCCCAAGGGGGGGGGCGGAGACCCAGTACTTC
TRBJ2-2	once	TRBV5-1	NA	CASSFGGLDTGELFF	TGCGCCAGCAGCTTCGGAGGTCTCGACACCGGGGAGCTGTTTTTT
TRBJ1-1	few	TRBV4-3	NA	CASSQDRGLEAFF	TGCGCCAGCAGCCAAGACCGAGGATTGGAAGCTTTCTTT
TRBJ2-3	NA	TRBV7-2	TRBD2	CASSLRRGDFNTQYF	TGTGCCAGCAGCTTACGGCGGGGGGATTTTAATACGCAGTATTTT
TRBJ2-7	once	TRBV5-1	TRBD2	CASSYLTSGTYEQYF	TGCGCCAGCAGCTATTTGACTAGCGGGACCTACGAGCAGTACTTC
TRBJ1-5	many	TRBV27	NA	CASSLIINQPQHF	TGTGCCAGCAGTTTAATTATCAATCAGCCCCAGCATTTT
TRBJ2-3	NA	TRBV7-2	NA	CASSLAGVAVPDTQYF	TGTGCCAGCAGCTTAGCGGGAGTAGCGGTCCCAGATACGCAGTATTTT
TRBJ2-1	few	TRBV5-1	TRBD2	CASSYTGTSDEQFF	TGCGCCAGCAGCTACACCGGGACTAGCGATGAGCAGTTCTTC
TRBJ1-6	few	TRBV28	NA	CASRTAETYNSPLHF	TGTGCCAGCAGGACTGCAGAAACTTATAATTCACCCCTCCACTTT
TRBJ1-3	once	TRBV5-6	NA	CASSLGDQGTIYF	TGTGCCAGCAGCTTGGGAGACCAGGGCACCATATATTTT
TRBJ2-7	NA	TRBV6-5	TRBD1	CASSRQGNYEQYF	TGTGCCAGCAGTAGACAGGGAAATTACGAGCAGTACTTC
TRBJ2-5	NA	TRBV7-2	TRBD2	CASSVRTSAQETQYF	TGTGCCAGCAGCGTAAGGACTAGCGCCCAAGAGACCCAGTACTTC
TRBJ2-7	NA	TRBV29-1	TRBD2	CSGSSGGYYEQYF	TGCAGCGGTTCTAGCGGGGGATACTACGAGCAGTACTTC
TRBJ1-2	NA	TRBV18	TRBD1	CASSPSSDRAYGYTF	TGTGCCAGCTCACCAAGTTCTGACAGGGCGTATGGCTACACCTTC
TRBJ2-3	few	TRBV23-1	TRBD1	CASSRWKQGGTDTQYF	TGCGCCAGCAGTCGTTGGAAACAGGGGGGCACAGATACGCAGTATTTT
TRBJ1-3	once	TRBV5-1	TRBD1	CASSLVVGTGNSGNTIYF	TGCGCCAGCAGCTTGGTTGTAGGGACAGGCAACTCTGGAAACACCATATATTTT
TRBJ1-1	NA	TRBV3-1/TRBV3-2	NA	CASSQPPVTEAFF	TGTGCCAGCAGCCAGCCTCCGGTCACTGAAGCTTTCTTT
TRBJ2-3	NA	TRBV7-2	TRBD2	CASSLRLAVSTDTQYF	TGTGCCAGCAGCTTAAGACTAGCGGTTAGCACAGATACGCAGTATTTT
TRBJ2-7	NA	TRBV28	NA	CASSYSPWVSQTTGTYEQYF	TGTGCCAGCAGCTATAGCCCTTGGGTGAGCCAAACCACCGGTACCTACGAGCAGTACTTC
TRBJ2-5	NA	TRBV7-2	NA	CASSAGETQYF	TGTGCCAGCAGCGCCGGGGAGACCCAGTACTTC
TRBJ1-2	NA	TRBV3-1/TRBV3-2	NA	CASSQAQGYGYTF	TGTGCCAGCAGCCAGGCACAGGGCTATGGCTACACCTTC
TRBJ2-1	NA	TRBV9	NA	CASSLAGPNTGEQFF	TGTGCCAGCAGCCTCGCAGGGCCAAACACGGGTGAGCAGTTCTTC
TRBJ2-1	once	TRBV19	TRBD1	CASSDRGPSSYNEQFF	TGTGCCAGTAGCGACAGGGGGCCAAGCTCCTACAATGAGCAGTTCTTC
TRBJ2-7	NA	TRBV6-6	TRBD1	CASSYWAGGEYEQYF	TGTGCCAGCAGTTACTGGGCAGGGGGCGAGTACGAGCAGTACTTC
TRBJ2-2	NA	TRBV5-5	TRBD1	CASSLEGADTGELFF	TGTGCCAGCAGCTTGGAGGGGGCCGACACCGGGGAGCTGTTTTTT
TRBJ2-1	NA	TRBV24-1	TRBD2	CATSDPGGGRPNEQFF	TGTGCCACCAGTGATCCCGGAGGCGGGAGACCCAATGAGCAGTTCTTC
TRBJ2-7	few	TRBV7-2	NA	CASSLMGQGFYEQYF	TGTGCCAGCAGCTTAATGGGGCAGGGGTTCTACGAGCAGTACTTC
TRBJ2-7	once	TRBV24-1	NA	CATSDSRESEQYF	TGTGCCACCAGTGATTCTCGAGAATCCGAGCAGTACTTC
TRBJ2-7	few	TRBV3-1/TRBV3-2	NA	CASSQDPGAIYEQYF	TGTGCCAGCAGCCAAGATCCAGGGGCAATCTACGAGCAGTACTTC
TRBJ2-5	NA	TRBV6-2/TRBV6-3	TRBD2	CASSWGVAGGEETQYF	TGTGCCAGCAGTTGGGGCGTGGCGGGGGGTGAGGAGACCCAGTACTTC
TRBJ2-7	NA	TRBV6-5	TRBD1	CASRYGQVYEQYF	TGTGCCAGCAGATATGGACAGGTCTACGAGCAGTACTTC
TRBJ2-5	NA	TRBV5-5	NA	CASSLRQGQETQYF	TGTGCCAGCAGCTTGCGGCAGGGCCAAGAGACCCAGTACTTC
TRBJ2-6	NA	TRBV11-2	TRBD1	CASSLGQGAGANVLTF	TGTGCCAGCAGCTTGGGACAGGGTGCTGGGGCCAACGTCCTGACTTTC
TRBJ2-3	NA	TRBV7-9	TRBD1	CASSYAGTGGGTQYF	TGTGCCAGCAGCTATGCCGGGACAGGGGGGGGTACGCAGTATTTT
TRBJ2-7	NA	TRBV28	TRBD2	CASRTSGSYEQYF	TGTGCCAGCAGGACTAGCGGGAGCTACGAGCAGTACTTC
TRBJ1-5	NA	TRBV18	TRBD1	CASSPRETGNQPQHF	TGTGCCAGCTCACCACGCGAGACAGGGAATCAGCCCCAGCATTTT
TRBJ1-6	once	TRBV6-5	NA	CASRPLSGDLHF	TGTGCCAGCAGGCCTCTTAGCGGGGACCTCCACTTT
TRBJ2-7	NA	TRBV7-9	NA	CASSPNYEQYF	TGTGCCAGCAGCCCAAATTACGAGCAGTACTTC
TRBJ2-7	NA	TRBV6-1	NA	CASSEATAYEQYF	TGTGCCAGCAGTGAAGCTACAGCCTACGAGCAGTACTTC
TRBJ1-3	NA	TRBV4-2	NA	CASSLTTGNTIYF	TGTGCCAGCAGCCTTACTACCGGAAACACCATATATTTT
TRBJ1-1	NA	TRBV7-6	NA	CASSWDTKGTEAFF	TGTGCCAGCAGCTGGGACACGAAGGGGACTGAAGCTTTCTTT
TRBJ1-5	NA	TRBV11-2	NA	CASSLSGIGNQPQHF	TGTGCCAGCAGCTTAAGCGGGATTGGCAATCAGCCCCAGCATTTT
TRBJ1-2	NA	TRBV4-2	NA	CASSSPGYGYTF	TGTGCCAGCAGTTCCCCAGGCTATGGCTACACCTTC
TRBJ1-5	NA	TRBV6-5	TRBD1	CASKRTGGDQPQHF	TGTGCCAGCAAGCGGACAGGGGGCGATCAGCCCCAGCATTTT
TRBJ1-2	NA	TRBV20-1	TRBD1	CSASAGTGNGYTF	TGCAGTGCTAGTGCCGGGACAGGGAATGGCTACACCTTC